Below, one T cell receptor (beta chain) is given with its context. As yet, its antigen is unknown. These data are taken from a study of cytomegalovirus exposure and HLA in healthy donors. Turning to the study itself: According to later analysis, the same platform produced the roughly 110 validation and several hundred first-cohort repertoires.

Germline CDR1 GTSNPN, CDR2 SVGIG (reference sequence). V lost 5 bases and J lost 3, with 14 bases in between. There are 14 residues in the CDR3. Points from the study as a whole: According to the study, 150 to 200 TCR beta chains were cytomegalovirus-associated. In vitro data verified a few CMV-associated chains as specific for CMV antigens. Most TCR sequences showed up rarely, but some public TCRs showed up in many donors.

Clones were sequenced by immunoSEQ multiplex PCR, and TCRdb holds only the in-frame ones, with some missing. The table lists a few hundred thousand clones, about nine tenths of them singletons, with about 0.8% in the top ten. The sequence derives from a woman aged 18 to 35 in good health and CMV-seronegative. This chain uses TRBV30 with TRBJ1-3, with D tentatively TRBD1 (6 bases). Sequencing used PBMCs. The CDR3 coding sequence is TGTGCCTGGGATACAGGGCTGGATGGAAACACCATATATTTT. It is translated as CAWDTGLDGNTIYF.